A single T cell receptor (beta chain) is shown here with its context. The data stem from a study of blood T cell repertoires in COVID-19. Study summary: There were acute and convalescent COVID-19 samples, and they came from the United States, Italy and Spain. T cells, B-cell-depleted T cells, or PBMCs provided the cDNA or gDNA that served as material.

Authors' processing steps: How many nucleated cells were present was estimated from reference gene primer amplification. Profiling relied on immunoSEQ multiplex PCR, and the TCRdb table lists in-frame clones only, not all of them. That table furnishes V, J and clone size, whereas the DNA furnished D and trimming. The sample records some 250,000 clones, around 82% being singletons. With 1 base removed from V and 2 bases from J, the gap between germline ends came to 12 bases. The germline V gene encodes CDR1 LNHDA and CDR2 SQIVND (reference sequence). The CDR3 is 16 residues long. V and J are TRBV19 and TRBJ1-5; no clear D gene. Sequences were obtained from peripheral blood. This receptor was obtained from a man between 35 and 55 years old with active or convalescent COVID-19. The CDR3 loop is CASSIGRDWGNQPQHF. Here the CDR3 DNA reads TGTGCCAGTAGTATAGGGCGAGACTGGGGCAATCAGCCCCAGCATTTT. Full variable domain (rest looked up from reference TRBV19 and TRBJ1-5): DGGITQSPKYLFRKEGQNVTLSCEQNLNHDAMYWYRQDPGQGLRLIYYSQIVNDFQKGDIAEGYSVSREKKESFPLTVTSAQKNPTAFYLCASSIGRDWGNQPQHFGDGTRLSIL.